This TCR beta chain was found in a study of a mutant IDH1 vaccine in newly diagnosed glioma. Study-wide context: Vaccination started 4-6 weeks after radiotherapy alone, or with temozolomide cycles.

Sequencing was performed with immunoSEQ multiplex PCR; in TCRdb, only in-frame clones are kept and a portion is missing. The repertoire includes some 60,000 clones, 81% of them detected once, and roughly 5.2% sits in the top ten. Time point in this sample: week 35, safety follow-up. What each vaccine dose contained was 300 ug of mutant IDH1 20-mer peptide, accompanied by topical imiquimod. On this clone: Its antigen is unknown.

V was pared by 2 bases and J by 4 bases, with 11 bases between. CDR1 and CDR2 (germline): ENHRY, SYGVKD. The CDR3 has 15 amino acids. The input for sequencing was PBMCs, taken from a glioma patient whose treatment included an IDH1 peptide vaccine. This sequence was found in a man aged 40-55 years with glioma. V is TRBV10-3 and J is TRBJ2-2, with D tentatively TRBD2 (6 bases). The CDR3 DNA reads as TGTGCCATCAGTGAGAAGGGAGCGGGCACCGGGGAGCTGTTTTTT. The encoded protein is CAISEKGAGTGELFF.